The next 16 T cell receptor beta chains were all read from a single sample in a study of blood T cell repertoires in COVID-19. Profiled with immunoSEQ multiplex PCR; TCRdb holds only in-frame clones, not every one. This sample has about 150,000 clones; 84% occur once, and the top ten carry 7% to 9.5%. Sequenced sample: peripheral blood. These receptors were collected from a man younger than 45 with COVID-19, enrolled during active disease.

The rearrangement joins TRBV10-1 to TRBJ2-3, with 13 bases aligning to TRBD2. V was clipped by 7 bases and J by 5 bases; unmatched bases: 12. Germline V CDR1 and CDR2: WNHNN, SYGVQD (reference sequence). The CDR3 covers 17 residues. CDR3 protein: CASTLSGTSGIGDTQYF. CDR3 bases: TGCGCCAGCACCCTGTCCGGGACTAGCGGGATTGGAGATACGCAGTATTTT.

The J gene is TRBJ1-5, the V gene TRBV19, with D tentatively TRBD1 (5 bases). The V end lost 6 bases, the J end lost 2 bases, and 14 bases lay between the germline ends. The CDR3 is made up of 15 amino acids. Germline V CDR1 and CDR2: LNHDA, SQIVND (reference sequence). The CDR3 coding sequence is TGTGCCAGTAGCATACAGGCTTCCGGCAATCAGCCCCAGCATTTT. Its protein is CASSIQASGNQPQHF.

The rearrangement links TRBV24-1 to TRBJ2-2; a weak D match, TRBD2 (5 bases). Trimming shortened V by 9 bases and J by 10 bases, and 23 bases separated the two germline ends. This CDR3 spans 15 amino acids. The V gene's germline CDR1 is KGHDR and CDR2 SFDVKD. The DNA for the CDR3 is TGTGCCACCCAAGAGGCGAGGGTAAATCGAGAGGAGCTGTTTTTT. This encodes CATQEARVNREELFF.

V is TRBV3-1 (or the pseudogene TRBV3-2) and J is TRBJ2-1; the match to TRBD1 covers 8 bases. The germline gives CDR1 LGHDT, CDR2 YNNKEL (reference sequence). V dropped 4 bases and J dropped 8; count of bases not matched to a gene: 4. The CDR3 is 13 residues long. CDR3 sequence reads: CASSRQGADEQFF. Here the CDR3 DNA reads TGTGCCAGCAGCCGCCAGGGGGCCGATGAGCAGTTCTTC.

The DNA for the CDR3 is TGTGCCATCAGGGGCCCTACGGATGAGCAGTTCTTC. Protein product: CAIRGPTDEQFF. V gene TRBV10-3 combines with J gene TRBJ2-1; D unresolved. This CDR3 region has 12 residues. V was cut by 6 bases and J by 8 bases, with 11 bases left in between. Per germline, CDR1 ENHRY and CDR2 SYGVKD.

In its sample, this clone was seen once. V gene TRBV28 combines with J gene TRBJ1-4, with 8 positions matching TRBD1. This CDR3 has 14 amino acids. Germline V gene sequence: CDR1 MDHEN, CDR2 SYDVKM. V was clipped by 7 bases and J by 8 bases; unmatched bases: 9. In DNA form, the CDR3 reads TGTGCCAGCAACCGGCAGGGGGCTTGGGAAAAACTGTTTTTT. Amino acid sequence: CASNRQGAWEKLFF.

As DNA, the CDR3 is TGTGCCTGGAAGGGAGGGGGCAATCAGCCCCAGCATTTT. It codes for CAWKGGGNQPQHF. This sequence joins TRBV30 and TRBJ1-5; tentatively, D is TRBD1 (5 bases). V was shortened by 4 bases and J by 2 bases, with 9 bases between the two germline ends. Germline V CDR1 and CDR2: GTSNPN, SVGIG (reference sequence). There are 13 residues in the CDR3.

The chain uses TRBV28 and TRBJ2-7; D is unresolved. CDR1 is MDHEN and CDR2 is SYDVKM in the germline V gene. Trimming took 3 bases from V and 1 from J, leaving 4 bases between them. The CDR3 length is 12 residues. In DNA, the CDR3 is TGTGCCAGCAGTTTCTTATCCTACGAGCAGTACTTC. This sequence encodes CASSFLSYEQYF.

The V gene is TRBV13, the J gene TRBJ2-7; D is unclear. Germline assignment: CDR1 PRHDT and CDR2 FYEKMQ (reference sequence). The CDR3 runs 12 residues. Deletions cut 2 bases from V and 3 bases from J, with 5 bases between. CDR3 in DNA: TGTGCCAGCAGCTTACCCAACTACGAGCAGTACTTC. It encodes CASSLPNYEQYF.

A few counts support this clone. The V gene is TRBV24-1, the J gene TRBJ2-5, with TRBD2 identical over 9 bases. CDR1 and CDR2 (germline): KGHDR, SFDVKD. J gave up 2 bases and V 9 bases, and 3 bases lay outside the gene matches. The CDR3 consists of 13 residues. This chain's CDR3 is CATGTSRQETQYF. Written as DNA, the CDR3 is TGTGCCACCGGGACTAGCCGACAAGAGACCCAGTACTTC.

This chain joins TRBV11-2 and TRBJ2-3; D is possibly TRBD2 (5 bases). The CDR3 contains 16 residues. Between the trimmed V and J ends, which lost 6 bases and 3 bases, there was a span of 19 bases. Germline CDR1 and CDR2: SGHAT and FQNNGV. The CDR3: CASSSTSSLFTDTQYF. The CDR3 coding sequence is TGTGCCAGCAGTTCCACCTCTAGCCTGTTTACAGATACGCAGTATTTT.

This sequence joins TRBV18 and TRBJ1-2; maybe TRBD1 (5 bases). Per the germline V gene, CDR1 is KGHSH and CDR2 is LQKENI. The CDR3 loop spans 16 amino acids. V was shortened by 3 bases and J by 0 bases, with 14 bases between the two germline ends. The CDR3: CASSPGGTAANYGYTF. The DNA for the CDR3 is TGTGCCAGCTCACCCGGAGGGACGGCAGCTAACTATGGCTACACCTTC.

V and J are TRBV25-1 and TRBJ2-7; D gene ambiguous. V lost 3 bases, J lost 0 bases, and 6 bases lay in between. CDR3 size: 13 residues. The germline gives CDR1 MGHDK, CDR2 SYGVNS. CDR3 residues: CASSDKSSYEQYF. The CDR3 region has the DNA TGTGCCAGCAGTGACAAGAGCTCCTACGAGCAGTACTTC.

The rearrangement links TRBV6-6 to TRBJ2-1; 9 nucleotides match TRBD2. The junction had 7 bases not matched to a gene; V was cut back by 2 bases and J by 8 bases. CDR1 and CDR2 (germline): MNHNY, SVGAGI (reference sequence). There are 15 residues in the CDR3. The CDR3 DNA reads as TGTGCCAGCAGTTACGGGGTAGCGGGAGCCCATGAGCAGTTCTTC. It encodes CASSYGVAGAHEQFF.

The V and J genes are TRBV9 and TRBJ1-4; tentatively, D is TRBD1 (5 bases). V gave up 4 bases and J gave up 8 bases, with 15 bases separating them. The germline V gene encodes CDR1 SGDLS and CDR2 YYNGEE. The CDR3 runs 14 residues. The DNA for the CDR3 is TGTGCCAGCAGCTCCTCCGGGACTCCGGAAAAACTGTTTTTT. Amino acid sequence: CASSSSGTPEKLFF.

This CDR3 is CASDLGGSKNEQFF. The CDR3 DNA follows: TGTGCCAGTGATCTTGGCGGGAGTAAGAATGAGCAGTTCTTC. The rearrangement joins TRBV7-2 to TRBJ2-1; 7 bases align to TRBD2. The CDR3 is made up of 14 amino acids. Per the germline V gene, CDR1 is SGHTA and CDR2 is FQGNSA. The V segment lost 9 bases and the J segment 7 bases; nucleotides outside the gene matches: 12.